This TCR beta chain was identified in a study of blood T cell repertoires in COVID-19. Study-level information: Whether acute or convalescent, the COVID-19 samples came from the United States, Italy and Spain. T cells, B-cell-depleted T cells, or PBMCs supplied cDNA or gDNA.

The junction had 5 bases not matched to a gene; V was cut back by 0 bases and J by 8 bases. Germline CDR1 LGHNA, CDR2 YNFKEQ. CDR3 length equals 16 residues. Original data processing: Estimation of nucleated cell counts was performed using reference gene primer amplification. Assay used: immunoSEQ multiplex PCR; TCRdb lists only in-frame clones, some missing. That table is the source of V, J and clone size, and D and trimming were worked out from the DNA. The sample yields about half a million clones, approximately 85% seen once. The TCR originated in a human donor in a cohort sampled during active COVID-19. Sequencing was carried out using peripheral blood. This sequence joins TRBV4-2 and TRBJ2-1; 12 nucleotides line up with TRBD2. CDR3 sequence (DNA): TGTGCCAGCAGCCAAGATGGGCTAGCGGGAGGGTATGAGCAGTTCTTC. Protein product: CASSQDGLAGGYEQFF.